The clone carrying this T cell receptor beta chain was found a few times. The antigen remains unidentified. These data are taken from a study of identical twins. Each cDNA held unique molecular identifiers, and template switching gave it a universal primer site. TCRdb redid the calling of the 5' RACE reads with MiXCR, one entry per CDR3 protein. Of 500,000 to 650,000 distinct CDR3 sequences in the sample, 7.1% are singletons; the top ten hold 1.5% to 2%. Study findings and constraints: Beta clonotypes that were abundant in cord blood contained fewer insertions, a pattern absent from memory repertoires.

These data also featured in a second study, about yellow fever vaccine responses in identical twins.

Sequences were obtained from PBMCs. The TCR originated in a woman aged 18-29 years in good health.

The CDR3 nucleotides are TGTGCCAGCAGCTTAGTCCCAGGGAACTACTTCAACAATGAGCAGTTCTTC. Encoded protein: CASSLVPGNYFNNEQFF. This sequence joins TRBV7-2 and TRBJ2-1; TRBD1 is a possible D gene (5 bases). The CDR3 runs 17 residues. V lost 1 base, J lost 5 bases, and 18 bases lay in between. Per germline, CDR1 SGHTA and CDR2 FQGNSA.